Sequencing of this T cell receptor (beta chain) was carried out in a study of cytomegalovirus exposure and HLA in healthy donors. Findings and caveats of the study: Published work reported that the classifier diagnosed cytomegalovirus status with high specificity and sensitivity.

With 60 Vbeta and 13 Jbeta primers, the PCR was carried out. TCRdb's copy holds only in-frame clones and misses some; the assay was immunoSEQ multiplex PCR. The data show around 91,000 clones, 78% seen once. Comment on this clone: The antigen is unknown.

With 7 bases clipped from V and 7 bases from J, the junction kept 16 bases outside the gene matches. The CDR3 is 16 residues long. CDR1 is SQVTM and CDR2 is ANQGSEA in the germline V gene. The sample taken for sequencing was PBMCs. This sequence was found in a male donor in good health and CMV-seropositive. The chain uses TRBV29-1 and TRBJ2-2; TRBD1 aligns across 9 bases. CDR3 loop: CSAASGTGTRGGELFF. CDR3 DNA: TGCAGCGCAGCCTCCGGGACAGGGACCAGAGGCGGGGAGCTGTTTTTT.